This T cell receptor (beta chain) was sequenced during a study of technical replicates of blood from a handful of donors. Losses at the gene ends were 6 bases for V and 4 bases for J; bases not matched to a gene: 4. CDR1 and CDR2 (germline): MRHNA, SNTAGT. This CDR3 comprises 14 residues. TCRdb's copy holds only in-frame clones and misses some; the assay was immunoSEQ multiplex PCR. The sample lists tens of thousands of clones; approximately 94% were seen once. The sequence was obtained from a human donor in good health. V is TRBV6-4 and J is TRBJ2-3; 10 nucleotides align to TRBD2. The specimen was T cells isolated from PBMCs. In nucleotides, the CDR3 is TGTGCCAGCAGCGTTCTAGCGGGAGCAGATACGCAGTATTTT. As protein: CASSVLAGADTQYF.